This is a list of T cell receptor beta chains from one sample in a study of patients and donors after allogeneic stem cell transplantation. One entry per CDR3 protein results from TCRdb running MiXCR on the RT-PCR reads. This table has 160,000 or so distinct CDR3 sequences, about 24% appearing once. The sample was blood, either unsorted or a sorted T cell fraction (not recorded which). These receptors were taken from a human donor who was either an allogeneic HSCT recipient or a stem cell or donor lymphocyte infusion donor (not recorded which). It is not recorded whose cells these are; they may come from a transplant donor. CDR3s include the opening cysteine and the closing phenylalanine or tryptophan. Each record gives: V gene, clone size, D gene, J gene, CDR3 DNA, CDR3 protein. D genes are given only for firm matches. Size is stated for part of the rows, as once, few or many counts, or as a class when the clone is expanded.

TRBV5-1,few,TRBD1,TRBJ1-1,TGCGCCAGCTACCCGGGACAGCCGAACACTGAAGCTTTCTTT,CASYPGQPNTEAFF
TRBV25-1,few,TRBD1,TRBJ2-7,TGTGCCAGCAGTGACCTGGGACAGGGGAACGAGCAGTACTTC,CASSDLGQGNEQYF
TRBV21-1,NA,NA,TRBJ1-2,TGTGCCAGCAGCAAAATGGTCGGACCGGCCCTCATCTATGGCTACACCTTC,CASSKMVGPALIYGYTF
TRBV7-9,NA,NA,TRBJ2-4,TGTGCCAGCAGCTACATGGCGGGCGGGGCCAAAAACATTCAGTACTTC,CASSYMAGGAKNIQYF
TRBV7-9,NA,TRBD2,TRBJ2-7,TGTGCCAGCAGCTCATTAGCGGGGGGCTACGAGCAGTACTTC,CASSSLAGGYEQYF
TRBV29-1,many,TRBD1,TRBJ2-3,TGCAGCGTCGACAGGGGCAGTAGATCAGATACGCAGTATTTT,CSVDRGSRSDTQYF
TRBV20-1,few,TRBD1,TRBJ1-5,TGCAGTGCTGATGGGGACAGGGGGCCGGGTCAGCCCCAGCATTTT,CSADGDRGPGQPQHF
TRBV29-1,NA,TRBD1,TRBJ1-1,TGCAGCGTTGAACCCCAGGGGGCGTGGACTGAAGCTTTCTTT,CSVEPQGAWTEAFF
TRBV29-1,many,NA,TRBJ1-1,TGCAGCGTTGAAGGTCCAGGGAGGGCAGCTTTCTTT,CSVEGPGRAAFF
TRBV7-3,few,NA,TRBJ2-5,TGTGCCAGCAGCTTATACTCCAGGAAAGAGACCCAGTACTTC,CASSLYSRKETQYF
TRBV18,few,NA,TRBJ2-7,TGTGCCAGCTCACCACCGTTAAGAGGCGAGCAGTACTTC,CASSPPLRGEQYF
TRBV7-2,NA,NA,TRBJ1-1,TGTGCCAGCAGCTTAGGGGGTATGGCGTACACTGAAGCTTTCTTT,CASSLGGMAYTEAFF
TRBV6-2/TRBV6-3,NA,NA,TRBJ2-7,TGTGCCAGCAGTTACTTCTTTTTAGGGACGCGCACCTACGAGCAGTACTTC,CASSYFFLGTRTYEQYF
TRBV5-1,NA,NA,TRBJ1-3,TGCGCCAGCAGCTTGCAGGGCTCTAAATCCTCTGGAAACACCATATATTTT,CASSLQGSKSSGNTIYF
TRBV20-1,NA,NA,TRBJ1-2,TGCAGTGCTAGGAACCCCGCAGGGATTAGTGGCTACACCTTC,CSARNPAGISGYTF
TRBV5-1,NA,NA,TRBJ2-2,TGCGCCAGCAGCTTGGAAAACAGGTTCACCGGGGAGCTGTTTTTT,CASSLENRFTGELFF
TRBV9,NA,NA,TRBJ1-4,TGTGCCAGCAGCCCCGATCCCCGGGGTAATGAAAAACTGTTTTTT,CASSPDPRGNEKLFF
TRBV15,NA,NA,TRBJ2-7,TGTGCCACCAGCAGAGATTGGAACGAGCAGTACTTC,CATSRDWNEQYF
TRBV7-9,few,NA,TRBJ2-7,TGTGCCAGCAGCCCGCTCTACGAGCAGTACTTC,CASSPLYEQYF
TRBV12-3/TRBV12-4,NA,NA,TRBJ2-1,TGTGCCAGCAGTTTAAACCCTTGGCTAGCGTTCTACAATGAGCAGTTCTTC,CASSLNPWLAFYNEQFF
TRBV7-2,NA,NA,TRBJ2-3,TGTGCCAGCAGCCGGCCGCGCGGTCACCAATGGGGCCCAGATACGCAGTATTTT,CASSRPRGHQWGPDTQYF
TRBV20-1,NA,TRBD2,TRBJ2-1,TGCAGTGCTAGAAGGACTAGCCACGGTGAGCAGTTCTTC,CSARRTSHGEQFF